Listed here is a single T cell receptor beta chain. This sample is drawn from a study of blood T cells in healthy people across ages. The V gene lost 6 bases and the J gene lost 5 bases, with 22 bases spanning the gap. The germline gives CDR1 SQVTM, CDR2 ANQGSEA. The CDR3 has 15 residues. Total RNA, at least 5 micrograms per sample, was extracted from PBMCs. The use of a sample-barcoded 5' primer and a J-beta primer mix characterized a second PCR of roughly 6 to 11 cycles. TCRdb processed the 5' RACE reads anew with MiXCR; each CDR3 protein has one entry. This table holds 700,000 to 900,000 distinct CDR3 sequences, around a quarter found once. These data were also filed under a second study, of T cells of mothers and their children. That report notes: In cDNA synthesis, all of the extracted RNA was used at approximately 1.6 ug per 15 ul. Slightly higher, non-significant overlap characterized related mother-child pairs relative to unrelated pairs.

The chain recombines TRBV29-1 with TRBJ1-2, with D possibly TRBD1 on 5 matching bases. The specimen sequenced was blood. This TCR came from a boy under 18 in good health. In nucleotides, the CDR3 is TGCAGCGTGGGGGGTGGAGACTCCAGGCCGTATGGCTACACCTTC. This encodes CSVGGGDSRPYGYTF.